This is a list of T cell receptor beta chains from one sample in a study of cytomegalovirus exposure and HLA in healthy donors. Clones were sequenced by immunoSEQ multiplex PCR, and TCRdb holds only the in-frame ones, with some missing. This sample has roughly 140,000 clones, with 60% to 70% found just once. The sample was PBMCs. These receptors were obtained from a woman aged 60-70 years in good health and CMV-seropositive. The CDR3 runs from the conserved cysteine through the conserved F or W. A D gene is named only where the DNA matches it firmly. Expanded clones get a size class; other rows say once, few or many, or leave the size out.

V: TRBV6-4
D: -
size: -
CDR3: CASSDSGGTGANVLTF

V: TRBV28
D: -
size: -
CDR3: CASSLKGGVLQPQHF

V: TRBV19
D: TRBD2
size: -
CDR3: CASSPSGVRESSGNEQFF

V: TRBV4-3
D: TRBD1
size: -
CDR3: CAGSQDSDRGSADTQYF

V: TRBV5-1
D: -
size: -
CDR3: CASSLAGTLNTEAFF

V: TRBV6-5
D: TRBD1
size: -
CDR3: CASTLFEGATQYF

V: TRBV7-9
D: -
size: once
CDR3: CASSPTGNEQFF

V: TRBV9
D: TRBD1
size: -
CDR3: CASSVAAGGENEKLFF

V: TRBV2
D: -
size: -
CDR3: CASSESWAYQETQYF

V: TRBV6-5
D: -
size: many
CDR3: CASSYHSTNEKLFF

V: TRBV7-2
D: TRBD2
size: -
CDR3: CASSSPGLALTGELFF

V: TRBV9
D: -
size: -
CDR3: CASSTNYNEQFF

V: TRBV5-1
D: -
size: -
CDR3: CASSLPGDSQQYF

V: TRBV2
D: -
size: few
CDR3: CASSEAGGGYTF

V: TRBV7-6
D: TRBD1
size: -
CDR3: CASSLAPGGRNSPLHF

V: TRBV27
D: TRBD1
size: few
CDR3: CASRLQGNRDTQYF

V: TRBV11-2
D: -
size: -
CDR3: CASSLGQRATEQYF

V: TRBV14
D: -
size: -
CDR3: CASSQFPNLGSVDEQFF

V: TRBV28
D: -
size: -
CDR3: CASSFSSGSSTGELFF

V: TRBV11-2
D: TRBD2
size: -
CDR3: CASSLGGRPSTDTQYF

V: TRBV6-1
D: TRBD1
size: few
CDR3: CASVLVGTGRNEQFF

V: TRBV18
D: -
size: -
CDR3: CASSPGFRERTDTQYF

V: TRBV9
D: TRBD1
size: -
CDR3: CASSVASQGAGETQYF

V: TRBV6-6
D: -
size: -
CDR3: CASSYGTAGNTIYF

V: TRBV5-5
D: -
size: -
CDR3: CASSLQIQGSYEQYF

V: TRBV7-9
D: TRBD2
size: few
CDR3: CASSLTLAANNEQFF

V: TRBV28
D: TRBD1
size: -
CDR3: CASIRQGRNTEAFF

V: TRBV19
D: TRBD1
size: -
CDR3: CASSIRQGGKNIQYF

V: TRBV28
D: TRBD1
size: -
CDR3: CASSLVRGAEAFF

V: TRBV4-2
D: -
size: -
CDR3: CASSQERRQITDTQYF

V: TRBV9
D: -
size: -
CDR3: CASSVGQPSGNTIYF

V: TRBV5-4
D: TRBD2
size: once
CDR3: CASSSAVAGVNEQFF

V: TRBV6-5
D: -
size: once
CDR3: CASSSDRVIGTEAFF

V: TRBV5-1
D: TRBD1
size: -
CDR3: CASSLGTGRNTEAFF

V: TRBV25-1
D: TRBD2
size: -
CDR3: CASSPRGAGLPISQYF

V: TRBV7-6
D: TRBD2
size: -
CDR3: CASSLGIGSGNIQYF

V: TRBV4-2
D: TRBD2
size: -
CDR3: CASSAGTSSYEQYF

V: TRBV7-2
D: TRBD2
size: -
CDR3: CASSRTSGSFSEQYF

V: TRBV4-1
D: -
size: -
CDR3: CASSPGGWGTGELFF

V: TRBV2
D: TRBD1
size: -
CDR3: CASSSRGLANNSPLHF